What follows are 5 T cell receptor beta chains derived from one specimen sequenced in a study of CD8 T cells in ankylosing spondylitis (dated by TCRdb to about 2017). Libraries were prepared through 5' RACE. Instrument on record: Illumina HiSeq 2500. TCRdb reanalyzed the raw reads on its own, using fastp at Q25 for trimming and MiXCR for clone calling, and kept in-frame beta chains. Rows merge per CDR3 protein into single entries with the most common DNA and genes. For this sample there are about 200,000 distinct CDR3 sequences; 13% appear just once. The ten largest clones represent 16% of the sample. The source material was blood, either unsorted or a sorted T cell fraction (not recorded which). The source is a male donor with ankylosing spondylitis or in good health (not recorded which).

This clonotype was detected only a few times. The chain carries TRBV5-1 and TRBJ2-3; TRBD1 matches at 10 bases. The CDR3 loop spans 16 amino acids. Losses at the gene ends were 5 bases for V and 1 base for J; bases not matched to a gene: 7. The germline V gene has CDR1 SGHRS and CDR2 YFSETQ. This CDR3 is CASSGTGDRGTDTQYF. The CDR3 DNA is TGCGCCAGCAGTGGGACAGGGGATAGGGGCACAGATACGCAGTATTTT. Full variable domain (remainder filled in from reference TRBV5-1 and TRBJ2-3): KAGVTQTPRYLIKTRGQQVTLSCSPISGHRSVSWYQQTPGQGLQFLFEYFSETQRNKGNFPGRFSGRQFSNSRSEMNVSTLELGDSALYLCASSGTGDRGTDTQYFGPGTRLTVL.

The V and J genes are TRBV20-1 and TRBJ1-1; the match to TRBD1 covers 7 bases. The CDR3 length is 16 residues. The ends lost 5 bases at V and 3 bases at J; junction bases unmatched: 15. Germline V CDR1 and CDR2: DFQATT, SNEGSKA (reference sequence). CDR3 amino acids: CSAARWEGARDTEAFF. The CDR3 nucleotides read TGCAGTGCTGCAAGGTGGGAGGGGGCAAGAGACACTGAAGCTTTCTTT.

The genes are TRBV29-1 and TRBJ2-5; possible D gene TRBD2, 5 bases. V shed 6 bases and J shed 5 bases, with 13 bases lying between them. The CDR3 covers 12 residues. Germline lookup yields CDR1 SQVTM and CDR2 ANQGSEA. CDR3 in amino acids: CSVLSVRETQYF. CDR3 coding DNA: TGCAGCGTCCTTAGCGTCAGGGAGACCCAGTACTTC.

The J gene is TRBJ2-5, the V gene TRBV7-2; D assignment may be TRBD1 or TRBD2 (5 bases each). This CDR3 spans 13 amino acids. The V end was cut by 4 bases, the J end by 9 bases, with 15 bases between. CDR1 is SGHTA and CDR2 is FQGNSA in the germline V gene. Written as DNA, the CDR3 is TGTGCCAGCAGCTGGACTGGGGCTTGGGCCCAGTACTTC. Protein: CASSWTGAWAQYF. Based on the CDR3 plus reference TRBV7-2 and TRBJ2-5, the full variable domain is GAGVSQSPSNKVTEKGKDVELRCDPISGHTALYWYRQSLGQGLEFLIYFQGNSAPDKSGLPSDRFSAERTGGSVSTLTIQRTQQEDSAVYLCASSWTGAWAQYFGPGTRLLVL.

This clonotype was seen a few times. The chain links TRBV2 to TRBJ2-3, with D possibly called TRBD1 or TRBD2 (5 bases each). The V end was cut by 6 bases, the J end by 0 bases, with 16 bases between. This CDR3 comprises 16 residues. Looked up from germline, CDR1 is SNHLY and CDR2 is FYNNEI. For the CDR3, the DNA is TGTGCCAGCAGCGCCGGGACGGTCACTAGCACAGATACGCAGTATTTT. It is translated as CASSAGTVTSTDTQYF.